The following is a T cell receptor (beta chain) sequence with its context. The data belong to a study of blood T cell repertoires in COVID-19. About the study: The United States, Italy and Spain were the sources of the acute and convalescent COVID-19 samples. The analysed material was cDNA or gDNA that came from T cells, B-cell-depleted T cells, or PBMCs.

Per the original methods: How many nucleated cells were present was estimated from reference gene primer amplification. TCRdb's table, derived via immunoSEQ multiplex PCR, lists solely in-frame clones and lacks some. That table supplies the V and J calls and clone size; D and trimming were determined from the DNA. The sample shows a few hundred thousand clones, around 84% of them seen only once. V lost 2 bases, J lost 4 bases, and 4 bases stayed unmatched. The V gene's germline CDR1 is MGHRA and CDR2 YSYEKL. The CDR3 has 15 residues. The sample consisted of peripheral blood. The chain combines TRBV4-1 with TRBJ1-1, with 10 bases that match TRBD1. The receptor was derived from a man aged 50 to 60 with acute or convalescent COVID-19. DNA for the CDR3: TGCGCCAGCAGCCAATCCCGGACAGGGGGCACTGAAGCTTTCTTT. Its translation: CASSQSRTGGTEAFF.